Here is one T cell receptor (beta chain) with its context. This clone's antigen is unknown. Base qualities are missing; no much larger clone stands one base away. Library preparation used the immunoSEQ multiplex PCR assay. The published analysis was carried out like this. A statistical classification framework was built for diagnosing cytomegalovirus status from the catalog of TCR beta chain sequences. TCRdb re-hosts the immuneACCESS table, in-frame sequences only. Its copies lack some clones; in the studies checked, an unresolved V gene accounts for under half of them, and the cause for the rest is not known. The V and J calls and clone size were taken over from that table, and D and trimming were inferred from the DNA. This sample has over 120,000 clones in its table, and roughly 89% of those were observed once. Roughly 4.5% of the sample is taken by the ten largest. The donors were included in the validation cohort of 100 to 150 subjects, a group kept apart from the roughly 700-subject first cohort.

The source of the sample is a study of cytomegalovirus exposure and HLA in healthy donors (dated 2017 in TCRdb). General notes on the study: According to a later analysis, one platform produced both the roughly 110 validation repertoires and the 550 to 800 repertoires of the first cohort. The study combined high-throughput TCR immunosequencing, statistical association of individual TCRs with disease status, and machine learning to predict cytomegalovirus infection status. In addition to the first cohort of 650 to 750 subjects, a separate validation cohort of over 90 different subjects was used. The study aimed to test whether signatures of past pathogen exposure could be identified by cataloging public T cell receptors.

The CDR1 and CDR2 encoded by the germline V gene are SGHVS and FQNEAQ. V and J lose 5 bases and 1 base, and a span of 11 bases separates them. The CDR3, from cysteine to phenylalanine, totals 14 residues. Just CDR3 DNA is preserved here, 42 bases in frame from base 1. General findings and caveats noted by the study authors: Across donors, most TCR sequences were observed very rarely, whereas some public TCRs were present in many individuals. Cytomegalovirus status was reported to be diagnosed by the classifier with high specificity and sensitivity in both the original and validation cohorts. In a later analysis, TCRs clustered in the first cohort were found to also tend to co-occur in the 130 or so validation repertoires, with 90% to 95% of cluster scores above 0. A few of the identified cytomegalovirus-associated TCR beta chains were confirmed in vitro to be specific for cytomegalovirus antigens. According to the authors, the approach could potentially be generalized to other disease states and immunological phenotypes. The study listed 150 to 200 TCR beta chains as associated with cytomegalovirus. The validation cohort had no HLA typing available for a later analysis, so co-occurrence within that cohort was assessed over all 130 or so repertoires.

The sequence derives from a man between 18 and 29 years old in good health and CMV-seropositive. The chain uses TRBV7-8 and TRBJ2-5; TRBD1 might be the D gene, on 5 matching bases. Sequencing was performed on PBMCs. In nucleotide form, the sequence is TGTGCCAGCAGCGCGACAGAGCTCCAAGAGACCCAGTACTTC. This translates into CASSATELQETQYF.